Presented here are 16 T cell receptor beta chains from one specimen sequenced in a study of Ad26.COV2.S vaccination and SARS-CoV-2 variants. Sequenced by immunoSEQ multiplex PCR; TCRdb stores in-frame clones only, minus some. The repertoire holds 440,000 or so clones, with approximately 90% as singletons. Treatment denoted: about 20 received Ad26.COV2.S at low or high dose, single or two shots; 5 received placebo; per-sample allocation not given. Specimens were obtained on day 63 following the first vaccine or placebo injection. The material was peripheral blood, obtained in a trial of Ad26.COV2.S vaccine versus placebo. All receptors come from a person aged 18 to 59 who received the Ad26.COV2.S COVID-19 vaccine or a placebo.

The chain couples TRBV30 to TRBJ1-3, with D uncertain. CDR3 length: 13 amino acids. CDR1 and CDR2 (germline): GTSNPN, SVGIG (reference sequence). Trimming removed 2 bases at V and 0 bases at J, with 5 bases between. CDR3 in DNA: TGTGCCTGGAGTAGATACTCTGGAAACACCATATATTTT. Protein sequence: CAWSRYSGNTIYF.

V usage is TRBV9 and J usage is TRBJ1-3; TRBD1 is a possible D gene (6 bases). Trimming pared 3 bases from V and 4 bases from J, leaving 14 bases between. The CDR3 spans 15 residues. Per germline, CDR1 SGDLS and CDR2 YYNGEE. CDR3 nucleotides: TGTGCCAGCAGCGAATCAGGGGCATCAGGAAACACCATATATTTT. This translates into CASSESGASGNTIYF.

The J gene is TRBJ1-2, the V gene TRBV2; no clear D. The V end lost 2 bases, the J end lost 5 bases, and 6 bases lay between the germline ends. This CDR3 comprises 12 residues. Germline loops: CDR1 SNHLY, CDR2 FYNNEI. For the CDR3, the DNA is TGTGCCAGCAGTGAACAAGGTTATGGCTACACCTTC. It specifies CASSEQGYGYTF. Full variable domain (rest looked up from reference TRBV2 and TRBJ1-2): EPEVTQTPSHQVTQMGQEVILRCVPISNHLYFYWYRQILGQKVEFLVSFYNNEISEKSEIFDDQFSVERPDGSNFTLKIRSTKLEDSAMYFCASSEQGYGYTFGSGTRLTVV.

The chain employs TRBV13 and TRBJ1-1; the D is unclear. The CDR3 runs 12 residues. Germline V gene lookup returns CDR1 PRHDT and CDR2 FYEKMQ (reference sequence). V lost 4 bases, J lost 10 bases, and 13 bases lay in between. CDR3 protein: CASSSEGGSAFF. CDR3 bases: TGTGCCAGCAGCTCCGAGGGAGGGTCAGCTTTCTTT. The full variable domain, in which reference TRBV13 and TRBJ1-1 provide the parts outside the CDR3, is AAGVIQSPRHLIKEKRETATLKCYPIPRHDTVYWYQQGPGQDPQFLISFYEKMQSDKGSIPDRFSAQQFSDYHSELNMSSLELGDSALYFCASSSEGGSAFFGQGTRLTVV.

V gene TRBV6-5 combines with J gene TRBJ1-5; D uncertain. The CDR3 runs to 14 residues. Trimming stripped 0 bases from V and 10 bases from J, with 13 bases between. CDR1 is MNHEY and CDR2 is SVGAGI in the germline V gene. The CDR3 DNA sequence: TGTGCCAGCAGTTACTCTATTCGAGCCCCTCCCCAGCATTTT. It yields the protein CASSYSIRAPPQHF.

This clone was seen just once. The chain carries TRBV15 and TRBJ2-7, with 9 bases matching TRBD2. With 4 bases clipped from V and 5 bases from J, the junction kept 3 bases outside the gene matches. The CDR3 is 13 amino acids. Germline V gene lookup returns CDR1 LNHNV and CDR2 YYDKDF (reference sequence). CDR3 DNA sequence: TGTGCCACCAGCAAGGGACTAGCCGACGAGCAGTACTTC. This gives the protein CATSKGLADEQYF.

The V call is TRBV6-5, the J call TRBJ2-1; a possible D gene is TRBD2 (5 bases). CDR1 and CDR2 from the germline V gene are MNHEY and SVGAGI. The CDR3 runs to 12 residues. Trimming took off 7 bases at V and 6 bases at J, with 10 bases between the two ends. The CDR3 DNA reads as TGTGCCAGCACGGGGAGCAGCAATGAGCAGTTCTTC. Its protein is CASTGSSNEQFF.

The genes are TRBV6-2 or TRBV6-3 and TRBJ1-5, with a tentative D call TRBD1 (6 bases). Germline values: CDR1 MNHEY, CDR2 SVGEGT. The CDR3 totals 15 residues. The ends were cut back, 1 base at V and 2 bases at J, with 9 bases in the middle. Written as DNA, the CDR3 is TGTGCCAGCAGTTACTGGGGGCAGGGCAATCAGCCCCAGCATTTT. Translating gives CASSYWGQGNQPQHF.

This chain joins TRBV10-1 and TRBJ2-1; tentatively, D is TRBD1 or TRBD2 (5 bases each). Germline CDR1 WNHNN, CDR2 SYGVQD (reference sequence). Deletions cut 6 bases from V and 5 bases from J, with 17 bases between. This CDR3 has 15 residues. The CDR3 protein is CASSDTRDPHNEQFF. The CDR3 nucleotides are TGCGCCAGCAGCGACACCCGGGACCCACACAATGAGCAGTTCTTC.

This rearrangement joins TRBV5-1 to TRBJ2-1; possibly TRBD1 for D (6 bases). This CDR3 has 14 residues. Germline values: CDR1 SGHRS, CDR2 YFSETQ. Trimming took 4 bases from V and 3 from J, leaving 11 bases between them. CDR3 protein: CASSEQGNYNEQFF. The CDR3 DNA reads TGCGCCAGCAGCGAACAGGGTAACTACAATGAGCAGTTCTTC.

The genes are TRBV9 and TRBJ1-6, with D hard to call. Trimming left V 3 bases short and J 6 bases short, with 10 bases between. The CDR3 spans 14 residues. Germline CDR1 and CDR2: SGDLS and YYNGEE. The CDR3 DNA sequence: TGTGCCAGCAGCGGACCGGGAGGTAATTCACCCCTCCACTTT. It encodes CASSGPGGNSPLHF.

Details on this clone: Other DNA sequences in this specimen translate into the identical CDR3. The V gene is TRBV30, the J gene TRBJ1-3, with 7 nucleotides matching TRBD1. The CDR3 is 13 amino acids. Germline trimming cut 2 bases from V and 3 bases from J; bases unmatched to any gene: 1. Looked up from germline, CDR1 is GTSNPN and CDR2 is SVGIG (reference sequence). The CDR3 protein is CAWSSGGGNTIYF. The CDR3, as DNA: TGTGCCTGGAGTTCAGGGGGTGGAAACACCATATATTTT.

The V gene is TRBV4-1, the J gene TRBJ1-2, with 7 bases matching TRBD1. The CDR3 is 15 residues long. The germline V gene encodes CDR1 MGHRA and CDR2 YSYEKL. The ends lost 1 base at V and 7 bases at J; junction bases unmatched: 9. DNA of the CDR3: TGCGCCAGCAGCCAAGGCAACAGGGGTCAGGGTGGCTACACCTTC. Translated: CASSQGNRGQGGYTF.

The V and J genes are TRBV6-5 and TRBJ2-5; perhaps TRBD2 as D (6 bases). Trimming shortened V by 7 bases and J by 3 bases, and 12 bases separated the two germline ends. The CDR3 has 13 residues. Germline CDR1 and CDR2: MNHEY and SVGAGI. The CDR3 nucleotides are TGTGCCAGCAAAAAGTGGGGGGAAGAGACCCAGTACTTC. Translation: CASKKWGEETQYF.

The genes are TRBV29-1 and TRBJ1-2; 10 positions agree with TRBD1. CDR1 is SQVTM, CDR2 ANQGSEA, per germline. The CDR3 runs to 12 residues. Trimming removed 6 bases from V and 9 bases from J; junction bases left unmatched: 7. The CDR3 DNA follows: TGCAGCGTCCAGCCGACAGGGGGCAGCTACACCTTC. Amino acids: CSVQPTGGSYTF.

The chain is built from TRBV19 and TRBJ1-3; D is ambiguous. The germline V gene encodes CDR1 LNHDA and CDR2 SQIVND (reference sequence). The length of the CDR3 is 13 residues. V was shortened by 7 bases and J by 1 base, with 8 bases between the two germline ends. CDR3 loop: CASIGRSGNTIYF. CDR3 DNA: TGTGCCAGTATCGGTCGGTCTGGAAACACCATATATTTT. The entire variable domain, with the rest obtained from reference TRBV19 and TRBJ1-3, is as follows: DGGITQSPKYLFRKEGQNVTLSCEQNLNHDAMYWYRQDPGQGLRLIYYSQIVNDFQKGDIAEGYSVSREKKESFPLTVTSAQKNPTAFYLCASIGRSGNTIYFGEGSWLTVV.